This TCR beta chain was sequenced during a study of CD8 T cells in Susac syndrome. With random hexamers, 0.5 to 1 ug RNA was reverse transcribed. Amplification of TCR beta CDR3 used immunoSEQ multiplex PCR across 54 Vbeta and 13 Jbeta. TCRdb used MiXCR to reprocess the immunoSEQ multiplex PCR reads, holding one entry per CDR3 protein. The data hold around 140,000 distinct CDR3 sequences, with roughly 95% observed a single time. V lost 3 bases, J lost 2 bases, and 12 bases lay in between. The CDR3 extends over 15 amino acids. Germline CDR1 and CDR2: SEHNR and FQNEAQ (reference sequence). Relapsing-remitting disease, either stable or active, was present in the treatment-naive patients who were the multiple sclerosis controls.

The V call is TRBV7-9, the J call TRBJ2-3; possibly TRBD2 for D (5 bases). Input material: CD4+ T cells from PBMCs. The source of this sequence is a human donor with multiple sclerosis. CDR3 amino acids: CASSFGLGDTDTQYF. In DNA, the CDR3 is TGTGCCAGCAGCTTCGGTCTGGGAGACACAGATACGCAGTATTTT.